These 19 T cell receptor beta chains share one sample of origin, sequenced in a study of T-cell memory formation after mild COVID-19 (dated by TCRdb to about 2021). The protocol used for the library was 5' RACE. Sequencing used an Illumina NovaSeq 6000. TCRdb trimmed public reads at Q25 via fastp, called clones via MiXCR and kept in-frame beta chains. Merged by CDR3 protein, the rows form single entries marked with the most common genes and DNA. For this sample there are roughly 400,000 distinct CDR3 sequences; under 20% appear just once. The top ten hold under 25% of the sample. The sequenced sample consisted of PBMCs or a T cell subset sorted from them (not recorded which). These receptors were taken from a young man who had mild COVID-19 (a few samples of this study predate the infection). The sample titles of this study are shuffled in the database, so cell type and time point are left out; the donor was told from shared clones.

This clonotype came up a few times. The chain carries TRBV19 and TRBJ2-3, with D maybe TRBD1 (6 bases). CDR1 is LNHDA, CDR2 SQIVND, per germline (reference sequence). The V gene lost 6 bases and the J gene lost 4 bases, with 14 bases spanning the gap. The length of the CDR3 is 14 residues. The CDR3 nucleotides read TGTGCCAGTAGGGTACAGGGATCTGCAGATACGCAGTATTTT. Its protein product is CASRVQGSADTQYF.

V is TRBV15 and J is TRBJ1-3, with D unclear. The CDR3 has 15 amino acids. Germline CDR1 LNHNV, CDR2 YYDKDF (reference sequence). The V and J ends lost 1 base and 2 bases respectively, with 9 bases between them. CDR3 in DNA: TGTGCCACCAGCAGAGGAGGGATCACTGGAAACACCATATATTTT. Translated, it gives CATSRGGITGNTIYF.

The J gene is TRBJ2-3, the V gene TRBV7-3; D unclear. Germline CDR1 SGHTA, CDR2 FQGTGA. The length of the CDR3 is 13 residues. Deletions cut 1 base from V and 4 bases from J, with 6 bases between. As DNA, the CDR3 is TGTGCCAGCAGCTTAAACCGGCCAGATACGCAGTATTTT. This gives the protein CASSLNRPDTQYF.

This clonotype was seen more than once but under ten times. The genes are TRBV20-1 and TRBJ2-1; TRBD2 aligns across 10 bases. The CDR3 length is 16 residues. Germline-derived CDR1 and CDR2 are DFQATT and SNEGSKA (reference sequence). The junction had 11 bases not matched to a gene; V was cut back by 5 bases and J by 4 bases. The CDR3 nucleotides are TGCAGTGCTCGCCCCCTAGCGGGGGCGCTATACAATGAGCAGTTCTTC. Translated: CSARPLAGALYNEQFF.

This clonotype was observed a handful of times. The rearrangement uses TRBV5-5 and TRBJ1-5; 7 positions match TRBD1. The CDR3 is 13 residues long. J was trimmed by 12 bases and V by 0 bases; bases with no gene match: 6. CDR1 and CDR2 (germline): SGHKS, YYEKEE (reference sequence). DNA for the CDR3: TGTGCCAGCAGCTTGGAGTGGGGACAGTTCCAGCATTTT. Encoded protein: CASSLEWGQFQHF. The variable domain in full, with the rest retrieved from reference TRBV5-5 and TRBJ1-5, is DAGVTQSPTHLIKTRGQQVTLRCSPISGHKSVSWYQQVLGQGPQFIFQYYEKEERGRGNFPDRFSARQFPNYSSELNVNALLLGDSALYLCASSLEWGQFQHFGDGTRLSIL.

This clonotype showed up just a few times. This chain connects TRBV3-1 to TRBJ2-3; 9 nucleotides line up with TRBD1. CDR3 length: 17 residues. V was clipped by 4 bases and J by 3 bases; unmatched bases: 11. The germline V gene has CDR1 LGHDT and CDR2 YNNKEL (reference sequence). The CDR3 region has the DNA TGTGCCAGCAGCCCTCTCCCGGGACAGGGATTTACAGATACGCAGTATTTT. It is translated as CASSPLPGQGFTDTQYF.

In nucleotides, the CDR3 is TGCAGTGCTAGAGATGACAGCTTCTATGGCTACACCTTC. Translation: CSARDDSFYGYTF. The chain carries TRBV20-1 and TRBJ1-2; tentative D call: TRBD1 (5 bases). CDR1 DFQATT and CDR2 SNEGSKA come from the germline V gene (reference sequence). The CDR3 covers 13 residues. The V end lost 0 bases, the J end lost 4 bases, and 9 bases lay between the germline ends.

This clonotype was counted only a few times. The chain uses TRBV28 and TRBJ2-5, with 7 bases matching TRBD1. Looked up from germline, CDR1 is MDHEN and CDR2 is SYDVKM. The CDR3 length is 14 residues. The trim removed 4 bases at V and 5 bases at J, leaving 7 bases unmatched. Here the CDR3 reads CASSSHRGPETQYF. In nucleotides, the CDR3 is TGTGCCAGCAGTTCTCACAGGGGTCCCGAGACCCAGTACTTC. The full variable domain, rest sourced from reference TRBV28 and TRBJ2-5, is DVKVTQSSRYLVKRTGEKVFLECVQDMDHENMFWYRQDPGLGLRLIYFSYDVKMKEKGDIPEGYSVSREKKERFSLILESASTNQTSMYLCASSSHRGPETQYFGPGTRLLVL.

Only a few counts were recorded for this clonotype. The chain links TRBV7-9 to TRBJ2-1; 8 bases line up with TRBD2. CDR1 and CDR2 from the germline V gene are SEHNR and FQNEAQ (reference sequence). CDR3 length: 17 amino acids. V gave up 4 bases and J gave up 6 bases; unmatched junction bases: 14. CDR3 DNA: TGTGCCAGCAGCTCCCCGCGGCGGGGGGCCGGCGGCAATGAGCAGTTCTTC. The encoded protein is CASSSPRRGAGGNEQFF.

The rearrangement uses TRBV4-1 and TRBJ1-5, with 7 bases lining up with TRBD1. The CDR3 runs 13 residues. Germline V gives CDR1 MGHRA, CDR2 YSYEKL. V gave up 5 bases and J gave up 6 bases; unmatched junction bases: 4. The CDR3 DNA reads TGCGCCAGCAGCATAGACAGGGCTCAGCCCCAGCATTTT. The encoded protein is CASSIDRAQPQHF.

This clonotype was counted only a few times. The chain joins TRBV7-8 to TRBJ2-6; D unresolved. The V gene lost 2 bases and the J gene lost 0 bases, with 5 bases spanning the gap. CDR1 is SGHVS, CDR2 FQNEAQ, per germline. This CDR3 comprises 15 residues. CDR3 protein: CASSLRRSGANVLTF. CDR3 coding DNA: TGTGCCAGCAGCTTACGGCGCTCTGGGGCCAACGTCCTGACTTTC.

The CDR3 sequence is CASSHEKNYGYTF. DNA for the CDR3: TGTGCCAGCAGCCACGAGAAAAACTATGGCTACACCTTC. The genes are TRBV14 and TRBJ1-2; D not resolved. Germline assignment: CDR1 SGHDN and CDR2 FVKESK. V gave up 3 bases and J gave up 2 bases, with 7 bases separating them. The CDR3 is 13 residues long.

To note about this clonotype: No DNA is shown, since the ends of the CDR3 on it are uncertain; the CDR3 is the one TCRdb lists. The CDR3 region is CASSLFLSEGNTEAFF. The chain joins TRBV28 to TRBJ1-1. The germline gives CDR1 MDHEN, CDR2 SYDVKM. Including both end residues, the CDR3 is 16 amino acids long.

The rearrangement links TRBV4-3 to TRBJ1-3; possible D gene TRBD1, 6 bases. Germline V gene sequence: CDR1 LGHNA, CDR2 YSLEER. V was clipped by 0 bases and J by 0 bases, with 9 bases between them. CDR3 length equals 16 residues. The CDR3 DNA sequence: TGCGCCAGCAGCCAAGAGAGGGGGAGCTCTGGAAACACCATATATTTT. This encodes CASSQERGSSGNTIYF.

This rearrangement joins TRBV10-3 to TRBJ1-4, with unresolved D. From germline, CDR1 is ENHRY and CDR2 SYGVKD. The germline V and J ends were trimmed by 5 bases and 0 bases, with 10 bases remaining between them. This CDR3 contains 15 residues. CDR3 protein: CAISNSLTTNEKLFF. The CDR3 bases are TGTGCCATCAGTAACAGTCTTACAACTAATGAAAAACTGTTTTTT.

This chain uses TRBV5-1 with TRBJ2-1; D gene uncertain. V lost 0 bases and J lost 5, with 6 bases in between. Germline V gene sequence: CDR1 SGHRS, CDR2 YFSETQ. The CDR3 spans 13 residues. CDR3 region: CASSLGVNNEQFF. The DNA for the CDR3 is TGCGCCAGCAGCTTGGGGGTTAACAATGAGCAGTTCTTC.

The CDR3 DNA reads TGCGCCAGCAGCTTGGCCCTGACATGGACGACAGATACGCAGTATTTT. Its translation is CASSLALTWTTDTQYF. V gene TRBV5-1 combines with J gene TRBJ2-3; D is ambiguous. The CDR3 contains 16 residues. Germline assignment: CDR1 SGHRS and CDR2 YFSETQ. V was cut by 0 bases and J by 3 bases, with 14 bases left in between.

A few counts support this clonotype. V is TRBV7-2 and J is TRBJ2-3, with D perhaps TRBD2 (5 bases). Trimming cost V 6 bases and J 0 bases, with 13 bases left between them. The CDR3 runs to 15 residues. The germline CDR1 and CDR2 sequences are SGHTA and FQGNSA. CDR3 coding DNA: TGTGCCAGCAGACCTCTCGGGGTGAGCACAGATACGCAGTATTTT. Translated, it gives CASRPLGVSTDTQYF.

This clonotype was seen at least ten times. The CDR3, as DNA: TGTGCCAGCAGCGGAGGGAATGAGCAGTTCTTC. It specifies CASSGGNEQFF. The V and J genes are TRBV25-1 and TRBJ2-1; maybe TRBD2 (6 bases). There are 11 residues in the CDR3. V lost 6 bases to trimming and J lost 7 bases, with 7 bases between them. Germline assignment: CDR1 MGHDK and CDR2 SYGVNS.